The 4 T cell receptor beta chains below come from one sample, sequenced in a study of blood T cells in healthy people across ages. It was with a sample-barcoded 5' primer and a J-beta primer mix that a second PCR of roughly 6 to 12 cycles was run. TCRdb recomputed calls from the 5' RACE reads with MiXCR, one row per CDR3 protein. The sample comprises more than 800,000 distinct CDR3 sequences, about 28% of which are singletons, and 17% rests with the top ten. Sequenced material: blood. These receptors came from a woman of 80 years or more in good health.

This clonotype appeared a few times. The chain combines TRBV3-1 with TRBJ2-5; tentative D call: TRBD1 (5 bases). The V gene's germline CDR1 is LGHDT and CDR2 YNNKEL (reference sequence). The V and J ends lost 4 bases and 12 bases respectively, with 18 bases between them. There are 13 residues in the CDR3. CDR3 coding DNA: TGTGCCAGCAGCCCGGACAACAGGATTAGGGAGTACTTC. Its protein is CASSPDNRIREYF.

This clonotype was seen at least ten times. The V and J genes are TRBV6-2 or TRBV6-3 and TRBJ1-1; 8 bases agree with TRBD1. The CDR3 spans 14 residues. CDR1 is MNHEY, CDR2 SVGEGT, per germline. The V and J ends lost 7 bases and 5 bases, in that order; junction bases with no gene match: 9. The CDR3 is CASIDSGGSTEAFF. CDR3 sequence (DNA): TGTGCCAGCATCGATTCAGGGGGCAGTACTGAAGCTTTCTTT.

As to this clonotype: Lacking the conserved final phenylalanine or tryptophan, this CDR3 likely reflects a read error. DNA for the CDR3: TGTGCCAGCAGCGGTCTGAACACCGGGGAGCTGTTTTGT. Its translation is CASSGLNTGELFC. V and J are TRBV9 and TRBJ2-2; D call uncertain. CDR1 and CDR2 (germline): SGDLS, YYNGEE. The CDR3 has 13 residues. Deletions cut 3 bases from V and 1 base from J, with 4 bases between.

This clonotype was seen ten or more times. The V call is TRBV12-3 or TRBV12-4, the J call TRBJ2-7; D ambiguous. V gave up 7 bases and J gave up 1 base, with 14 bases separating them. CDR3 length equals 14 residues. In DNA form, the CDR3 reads TGTGCCAGCACCCTCGTGCAGAAGTCCTACGAGCAGTACTTC. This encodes CASTLVQKSYEQYF.